The clone carrying this TCR beta chain has a single count. Its antigen is as yet unknown. Primers: 60 Vbeta forward and 13 Jbeta reverse. The protocol was immunoSEQ multiplex PCR, while the TCRdb copy is restricted to in-frame clones and leaves out a portion. The sample consists of about 43,000 clones, 81% of them appearing once. V dropped 5 bases and J dropped 7; count of bases not matched to a gene: 12. This CDR3 has 16 amino acids. Germline lookup yields CDR1 KGHSH and CDR2 LQKENI. This specimen belongs to a study of cytomegalovirus exposure and HLA in healthy donors. In the study overall: Sequencing of some 200 million T cells in an earlier analysis found around 100 million unique TCR beta sequences.

Whole-study findings and limits: In a later analysis, DRB1 alleles had the most associated TCRs; HLA-C alleles the fewest.

Healthy bone marrow donors made up the donor group. The TCR comes from a man in his fifties in good health and CMV-seronegative. The chain is built from TRBV18 and TRBJ2-1, with 9 bases aligning to TRBD2. The sequencing input was PBMCs. The CDR3 DNA reads TGTGCCAGCTCATTCTCCGGGACTAGCAGCCAGAATGAGCAGTTCTTC. Its protein product is CASSFSGTSSQNEQFF.